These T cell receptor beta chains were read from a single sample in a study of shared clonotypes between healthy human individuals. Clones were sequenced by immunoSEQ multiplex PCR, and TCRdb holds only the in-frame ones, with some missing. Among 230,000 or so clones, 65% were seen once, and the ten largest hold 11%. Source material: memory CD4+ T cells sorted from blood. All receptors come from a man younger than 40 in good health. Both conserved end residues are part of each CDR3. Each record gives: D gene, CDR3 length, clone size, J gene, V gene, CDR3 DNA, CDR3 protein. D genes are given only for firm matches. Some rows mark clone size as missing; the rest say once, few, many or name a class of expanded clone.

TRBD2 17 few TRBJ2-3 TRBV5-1 TGCGCCAGCAGCTGGACCCTAGCGGGAGCTGGCACAGATACGCAGTATTTT CASSWTLAGAGTDTQYF
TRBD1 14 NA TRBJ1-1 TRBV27 TGTGCCAGCAGTTCAGGGGGTGTGAACACTGAAGCTTTCTTT CASSSGGVNTEAFF
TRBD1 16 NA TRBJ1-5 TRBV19 TGTGCCAGTAGCCTACAGGGGGCGAGGAGCAATCAGCCCCAGCATTTT CASSLQGARSNQPQHF
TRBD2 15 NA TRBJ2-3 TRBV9 TGTGCCAGCAGCGTAGTAGCGGGAGTCCCAGATACGCAGTATTTT CASSVVAGVPDTQYF
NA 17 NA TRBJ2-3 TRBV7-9 TGTGCCAGCAGCGGGCCCAAGCGGACCTTGGGGGCAGATACGCAGTATTTT CASSGPKRTLGADTQYF
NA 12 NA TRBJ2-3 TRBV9 TGTGCCAGCAGATTCCCGGGAGATACGCAGTATTTT CASRFPGDTQYF
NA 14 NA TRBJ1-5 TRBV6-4 TGTGCCAGCAGTCCCGGGGGTAACAATCAGCCCCAGCATTTT CASSPGGNNQPQHF
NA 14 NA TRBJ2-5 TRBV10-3 TGTGCCATCAGTGAGTCCAGATCCGGGGAGACCCAGTACTTC CAISESRSGETQYF
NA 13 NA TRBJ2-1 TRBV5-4 TGTGCCAGCAGCACGCCATCCCCGACTGAGCAGTTCTTC CASSTPSPTEQFF
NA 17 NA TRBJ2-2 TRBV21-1 TGTGCCAGCAGCAAAGCGCTCGGGGGCGCAAACACCGGGGAGCTGTTTTTT CASSKALGGANTGELFF
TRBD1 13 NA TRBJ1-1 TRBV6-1 TGTGCCAGCAGGGGGACAGCGAACACTGAAGCTTTCTTT CASRGTANTEAFF
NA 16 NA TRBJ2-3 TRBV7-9 TGTGCCAGCAGCTTGCTAGGGGCCCGCCCCACAGATACGCAGTATTTT CASSLLGARPTDTQYF
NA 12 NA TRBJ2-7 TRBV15 TGTGCCACCAGCAGAGATAAGGGAGAGCAGTACTTC CATSRDKGEQYF
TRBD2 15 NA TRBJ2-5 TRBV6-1 TGTGCCAGCTATTCTTTAGCGGGAAAGTTCCAGACCCAGTACTTC CASYSLAGKFQTQYF
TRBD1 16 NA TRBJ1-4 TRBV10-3 TGTGCCATCAGTGAGTCGAACAGGGGGCAGACGGAAAAACTGTTTTTT CAISESNRGQTEKLFF
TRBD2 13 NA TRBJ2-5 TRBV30 TGTGCCTGGAGTGTTGGACTAGTTGAGACCCAGTACTTC CAWSVGLVETQYF
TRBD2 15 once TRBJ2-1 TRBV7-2 TGTGCCAGCAGCTTAGGGCTAGCGGGGATCAATGAGCAGTTCTTC CASSLGLAGINEQFF
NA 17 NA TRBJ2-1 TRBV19 TGTGCCAGTAGTATTGGGGGGTTGGACAGATTCAACAATGAGCAGTTCTTC CASSIGGLDRFNNEQFF
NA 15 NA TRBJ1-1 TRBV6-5 TGTGCCAGCAGTTACTCAGGCAGAGGGAACACTGAAGCTTTCTTT CASSYSGRGNTEAFF
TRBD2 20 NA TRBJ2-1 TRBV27 TGTGCCAGCAGCCGCGTATGGGGAGGGACTAGCGGTCCCAAGGGTAATGAGCAGTTCTTC CASSRVWGGTSGPKGNEQFF
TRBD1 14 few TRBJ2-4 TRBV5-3 TGTGCCGGCCAACGGGCACAGGGGTTGAACATTCAGTACTTC CAGQRAQGLNIQYF